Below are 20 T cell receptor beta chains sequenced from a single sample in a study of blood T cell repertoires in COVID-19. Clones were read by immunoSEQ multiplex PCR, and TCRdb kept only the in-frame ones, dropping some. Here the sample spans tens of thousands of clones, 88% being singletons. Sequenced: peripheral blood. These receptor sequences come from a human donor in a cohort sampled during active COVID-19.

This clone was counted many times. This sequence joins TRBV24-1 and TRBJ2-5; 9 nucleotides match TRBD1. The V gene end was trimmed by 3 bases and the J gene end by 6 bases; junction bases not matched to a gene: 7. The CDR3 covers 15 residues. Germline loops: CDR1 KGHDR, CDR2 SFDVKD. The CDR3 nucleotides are TGTGCCACCAGTGATGGGGACAGGGAGGCGCAGACCCAGTACTTC. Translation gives CATSDGDREAQTQYF.

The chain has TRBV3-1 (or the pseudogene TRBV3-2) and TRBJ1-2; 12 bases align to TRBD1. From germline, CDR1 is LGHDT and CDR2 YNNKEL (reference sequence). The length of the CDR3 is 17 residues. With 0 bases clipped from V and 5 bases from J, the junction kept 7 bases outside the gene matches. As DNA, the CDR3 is TGTGCCAGCAGCCAAGATCCCGGGACAGGGGGCAGGTATGGCTACACCTTC. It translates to CASSQDPGTGGRYGYTF.

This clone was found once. The CDR3 protein is CASSQPMTGAGNTIYF. DNA of the CDR3: TGTGCCAGCAGCCAACCCATGACAGGGGCTGGAAACACCATATATTTT. This sequence joins TRBV3-1 (or the pseudogene TRBV3-2) and TRBJ1-3, with TRBD1 matching 8 bases. The CDR3 is 16 amino acids. Germline CDR1 reads LGHDT; CDR2 reads YNNKEL (reference sequence). Trimming cost V 2 bases and J 2 bases; bases outside gene matches: 5.

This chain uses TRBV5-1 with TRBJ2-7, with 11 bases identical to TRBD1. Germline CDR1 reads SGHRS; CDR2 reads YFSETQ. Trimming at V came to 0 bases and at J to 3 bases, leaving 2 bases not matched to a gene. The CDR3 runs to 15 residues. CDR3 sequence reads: CASSLGGTGGYEQYF. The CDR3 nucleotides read TGCGCCAGCAGCTTGGGTGGGACAGGGGGCTACGAGCAGTACTTC.

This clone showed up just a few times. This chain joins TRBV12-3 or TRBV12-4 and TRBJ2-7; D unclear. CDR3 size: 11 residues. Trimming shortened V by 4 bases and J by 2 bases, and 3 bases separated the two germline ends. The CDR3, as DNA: TGTGCCAGCAGTTATACCTACGAGCAGTACTTC. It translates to CASSYTYEQYF.

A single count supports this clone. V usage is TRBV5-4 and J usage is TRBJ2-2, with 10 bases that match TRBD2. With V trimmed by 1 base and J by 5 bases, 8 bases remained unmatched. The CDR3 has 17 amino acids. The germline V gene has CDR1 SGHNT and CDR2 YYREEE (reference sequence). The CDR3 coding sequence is TGTGCCAGCAGCTTGCAGTGGGAGACTAGCGGGACCGGGGAGCTGTTTTTT. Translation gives CASSLQWETSGTGELFF.

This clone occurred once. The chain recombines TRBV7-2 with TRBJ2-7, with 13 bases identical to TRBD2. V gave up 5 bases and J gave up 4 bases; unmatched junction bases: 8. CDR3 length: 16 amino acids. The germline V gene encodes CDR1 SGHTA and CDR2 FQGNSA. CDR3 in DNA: TGTGCCAGCAGCCAACCGGGGACTAGCGGGACTTACGAGCAGTACTTC. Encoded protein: CASSQPGTSGTYEQYF.

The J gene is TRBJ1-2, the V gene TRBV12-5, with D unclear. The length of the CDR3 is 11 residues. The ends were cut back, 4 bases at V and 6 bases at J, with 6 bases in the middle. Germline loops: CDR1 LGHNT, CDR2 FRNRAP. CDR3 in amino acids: CASGSVDGYTF. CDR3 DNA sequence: TGTGCTAGTGGTTCCGTCGATGGCTACACCTTC.

In DNA form, the CDR3 reads TGTGCCAGCAGCCCGGTGGACAGTGTCACAGATACGCAGTATTTT. Translated: CASSPVDSVTDTQYF. The chain joins TRBV5-6 to TRBJ2-3; D might be TRBD1 (6 bases). Per the germline V gene, CDR1 is SGHDT and CDR2 is YYEEEE. V was cut by 4 bases and J by 2 bases, with 14 bases left in between. The CDR3 extends over 15 amino acids.

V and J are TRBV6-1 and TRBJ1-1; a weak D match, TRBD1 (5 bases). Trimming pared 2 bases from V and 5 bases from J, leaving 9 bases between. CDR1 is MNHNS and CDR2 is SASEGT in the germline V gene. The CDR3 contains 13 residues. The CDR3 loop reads CASSELGGTEAFF. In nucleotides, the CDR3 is TGTGCCAGCAGTGAATTGGGGGGAACTGAAGCTTTCTTT.

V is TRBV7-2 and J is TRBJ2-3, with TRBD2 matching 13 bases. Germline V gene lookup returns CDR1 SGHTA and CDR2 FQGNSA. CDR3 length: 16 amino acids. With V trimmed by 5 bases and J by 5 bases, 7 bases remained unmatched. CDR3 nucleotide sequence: TGTGCCAGCAGCCCAGGGACTAGCGGGATCCTAGATACGCAGTATTTT. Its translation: CASSPGTSGILDTQYF.

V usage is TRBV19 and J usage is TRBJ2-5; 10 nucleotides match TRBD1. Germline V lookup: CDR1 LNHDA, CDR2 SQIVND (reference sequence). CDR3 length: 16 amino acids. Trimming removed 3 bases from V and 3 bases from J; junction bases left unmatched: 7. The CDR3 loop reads CASSIIPGQGKETQYF. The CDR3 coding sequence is TGTGCCAGTAGTATTATACCGGGACAGGGGAAAGAGACCCAGTACTTC.

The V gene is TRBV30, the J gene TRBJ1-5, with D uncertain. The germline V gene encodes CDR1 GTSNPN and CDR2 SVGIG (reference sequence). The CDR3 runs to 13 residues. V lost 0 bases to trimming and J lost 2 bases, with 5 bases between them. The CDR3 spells CAWSVGGNQPQHF. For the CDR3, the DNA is TGTGCCTGGAGTGTCGGTGGCAATCAGCCCCAGCATTTT.

CDR3 in DNA: TGTGCCAGCAGCCCGGGGAGTTCTCGAACTAATGAAAAACTGTTTTTT. This codes for CASSPGSSRTNEKLFF. This sequence joins TRBV9 and TRBJ1-4; D not resolved. The CDR3 length is 16 residues. Germline V gene data show CDR1 as SGDLS and CDR2 as YYNGEE. V was shortened by 4 bases and J by 1 base, with 14 bases between the two germline ends.

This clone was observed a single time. In nucleotides, the CDR3 is TGCGCCAGCAGCTTGGGATTCGGTGGGCCTCCCTACGAGCAGTACTTC. Residues: CASSLGFGGPPYEQYF. The chain uses TRBV5-1 and TRBJ2-7, with D unresolved. V was trimmed by 0 bases and J by 2 bases, leaving 15 bases between them. This CDR3 region has 16 residues. Germline CDR1 reads SGHRS; CDR2 reads YFSETQ. Full variable domain (outside the CDR3, taken from reference TRBV5-1 and TRBJ2-7): KAGVTQTPRYLIKTRGQQVTLSCSPISGHRSVSWYQQTPGQGLQFLFEYFSETQRNKGNFPGRFSGRQFSNSRSEMNVSTLELGDSALYLCASSLGFGGPPYEQYFGPGTRLTVT.

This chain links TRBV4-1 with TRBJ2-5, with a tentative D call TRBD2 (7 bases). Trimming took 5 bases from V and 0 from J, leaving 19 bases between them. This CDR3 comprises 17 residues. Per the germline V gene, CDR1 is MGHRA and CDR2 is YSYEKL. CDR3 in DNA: TGCGCCAGCAGCAAGGGGGGGGGCGCCCGGTACCAAGAGACCCAGTACTTC. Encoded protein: CASSKGGGARYQETQYF.

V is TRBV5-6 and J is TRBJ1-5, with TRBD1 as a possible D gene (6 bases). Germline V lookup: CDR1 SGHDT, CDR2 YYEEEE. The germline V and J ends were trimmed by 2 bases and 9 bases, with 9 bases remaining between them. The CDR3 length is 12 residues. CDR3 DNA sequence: TGTGCCAGCAGCTTATCACAGGGGCCCCAGCATTTT. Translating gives CASSLSQGPQHF.

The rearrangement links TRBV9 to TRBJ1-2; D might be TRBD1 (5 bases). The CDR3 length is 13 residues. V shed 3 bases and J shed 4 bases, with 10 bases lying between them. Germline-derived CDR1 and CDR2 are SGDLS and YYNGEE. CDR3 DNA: TGTGCCAGCAGCGAGCAGGGCTTCTATGGCTACACCTTC. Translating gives CASSEQGFYGYTF. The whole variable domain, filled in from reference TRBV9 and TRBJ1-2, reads DSGVTQTPKHLITATGQRVTLRCSPRSGDLSVYWYQQSLDQGLQFLIQYYNGEERAKGNILERFSAQQFPDLHSELNLSSLELGDSALYFCASSEQGFYGYTFGSGTRLTVV.

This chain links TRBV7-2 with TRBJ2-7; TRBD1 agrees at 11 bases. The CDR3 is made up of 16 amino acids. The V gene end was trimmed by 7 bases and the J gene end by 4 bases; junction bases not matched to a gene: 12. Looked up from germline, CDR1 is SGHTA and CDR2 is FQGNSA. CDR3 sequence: CASTYQTGQGGYEQYF. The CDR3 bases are TGTGCCAGCACCTACCAAACGGGACAGGGGGGATACGAGCAGTACTTC.

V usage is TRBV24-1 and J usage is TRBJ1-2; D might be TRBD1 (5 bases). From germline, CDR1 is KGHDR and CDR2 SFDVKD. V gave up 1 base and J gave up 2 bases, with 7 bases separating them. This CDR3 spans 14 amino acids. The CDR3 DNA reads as TGTGCCACCAGTGATTTCGACAGAAACTATGGCTACACCTTC. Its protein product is CATSDFDRNYGYTF.